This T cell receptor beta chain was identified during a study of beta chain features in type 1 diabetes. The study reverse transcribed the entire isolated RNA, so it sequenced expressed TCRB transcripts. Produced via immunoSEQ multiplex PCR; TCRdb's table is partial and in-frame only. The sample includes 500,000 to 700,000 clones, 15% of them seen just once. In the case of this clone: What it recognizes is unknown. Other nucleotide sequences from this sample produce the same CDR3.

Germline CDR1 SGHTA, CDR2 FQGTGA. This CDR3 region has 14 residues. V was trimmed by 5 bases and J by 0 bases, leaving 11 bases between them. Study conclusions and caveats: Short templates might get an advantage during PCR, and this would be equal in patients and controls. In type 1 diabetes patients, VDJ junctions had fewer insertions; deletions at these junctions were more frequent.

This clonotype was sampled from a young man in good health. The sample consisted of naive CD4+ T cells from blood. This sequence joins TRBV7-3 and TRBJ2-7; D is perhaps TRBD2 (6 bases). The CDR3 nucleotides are TGTGCCAGCAGCCCAAGCGGGCTCTCCTACGAGCAGTACTTC. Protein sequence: CASSPSGLSYEQYF.